Each of the 23 T cell receptor beta chains below was sequenced from the same sample in a study of T cells expressing NK-cell markers. TCRdb re-called the 5' RACE reads; one entry per CDR3 protein, DNA not given. The sample yields about 260,000 distinct CDR3 sequences, of which the top ten take up more than 3.5%. Sequences were obtained from blood T cells: a sorted CD56 or NKG2C T cell subset, CD4+ or CD8+ T cells, or bulk PBMC T cells (not recorded which). The receptors stem from a woman between 18 and 69 years old in good health.

The chain combines TRBV20-1 with TRBJ2-2; the D call of TRBD2 rests on TCRdb alone, since no DNA is present to check it. The CDR3 length is 14 residues. The germline CDR1 and CDR2 sequences are DFQATT and SNEGSKA (reference sequence). This CDR3 is CSATGLLNTGELFF.

The rearrangement joins TRBV4-2 to TRBJ2-3; lacking DNA, the TRBD2 call made by TCRdb goes unchecked. The germline V gene encodes CDR1 LGHNA and CDR2 YNFKEQ. The CDR3 has 15 residues. The CDR3: CASSQDEGRANTQYF.

V is TRBV6-1 and J is TRBJ2-2. Per the germline V gene, CDR1 is MNHNS and CDR2 is SASEGT. The CDR3 runs to 14 residues. The CDR3 protein is CASRTLANTGELFF.

The V gene is TRBV11-2, the J gene TRBJ1-4; TCRdb reports TRBD1, a call that lacks DNA to check it against. The CDR3 totals 16 residues. Per germline, CDR1 SGHAT and CDR2 FQNNGV. CDR3: CASSLRGVGYNEKLFF. Drawing the rest from reference TRBV11-2 and TRBJ1-4, the complete variable domain is EAGVAQSPRYKIIEKRQSVAFWCNPISGHATLYWYQQILGQGPKLLIQFQNNGVVDDSQLPKDRFSAERLKGVDSTLKIQPAKLEDSAVYLCASSLRGVGYNEKLFFGSGTQLSVL.

V and J are TRBV15 and TRBJ2-2. CDR1 is LNHNV and CDR2 is YYDKDF in the germline V gene (reference sequence). The CDR3 runs to 13 residues. The CDR3: CATSRDVGGELFF.

This chain links TRBV20-1 with TRBJ2-2. Germline V gives CDR1 DFQATT, CDR2 SNEGSKA (reference sequence). This CDR3 is 12 amino acids long. The CDR3 spells CSARDLDGELFF.

The chain employs TRBV5-1 and TRBJ2-3. CDR3 length equals 12 residues. Looked up from germline, CDR1 is SGHRS and CDR2 is YFSETQ. CDR3 region: CASSLNMDTQYF.

CDR3 protein: CASSPGGPYNSPLHF. The rearrangement links TRBV12-3 or TRBV12-4 to TRBJ1-6. CDR3 length: 15 amino acids.

V and J are TRBV5-1 and TRBJ2-1; TCRdb designates TRBD2, a call that cannot be tested without DNA. Germline CDR1 and CDR2: SGHRS and YFSETQ. This CDR3 region has 16 residues. This CDR3 is CASSLKIGGGAGEQFF. The full variable domain, completed using reference TRBV5-1 and TRBJ2-1, is KAGVTQTPRYLIKTRGQQVTLSCSPISGHRSVSWYQQTPGQGLQFLFEYFSETQRNKGNFPGRFSGRQFSNSRSEMNVSTLELGDSALYLCASSLKIGGGAGEQFFGPGTRLTVL.

The chain links TRBV25-1 to TRBJ1-4; TCRdb's assignment of TRBD1 cannot be checked, as there is no DNA. The CDR3 has 15 amino acids. Germline V CDR1 and CDR2: MGHDK, SYGVNS. Here the CDR3 reads CASTSRGATNEKLFF.

This chain uses TRBV12-3 or TRBV12-4 with TRBJ1-2; TCRdb selects TRBD1, and the lack of DNA leaves this call unchecked. The CDR3 runs 14 residues. CDR3 sequence reads: CASSPLQGGNGYTF.

This sequence joins TRBV3-1 and TRBJ2-2. The CDR3 runs 12 residues. Germline V gives CDR1 LGHDT, CDR2 YNNKEL (reference sequence). The CDR3 protein is CASSQVTGELFF.

The chain joins TRBV11-2 to TRBJ2-3; the TCRdb D gene call, TRBD2, has no DNA to confirm it. The germline gives CDR1 SGHAT, CDR2 FQNNGV. The CDR3 spans 20 residues. CDR3 in amino acids: CASSPRGALAEYSSTDTQYF.

The V and J genes are TRBV19 and TRBJ2-7; TCRdb picks TRBD2, but there is no DNA to check that call. CDR1 and CDR2 (germline): LNHDA, SQIVND (reference sequence). The CDR3 consists of 14 residues. CDR3 residues: CASSSLVPSYEQYF.

This sequence joins TRBV29-1 and TRBJ1-6; TCRdb's D call, TRBD1, is unchecked because there is no DNA. This CDR3 contains 14 residues. Germline CDR1 SQVTM, CDR2 ANQGSEA. CDR3 in amino acids: CSVQKGARNSPLHF.

The V gene is TRBV5-1, the J gene TRBJ1-1; TCRdb names TRBD1, which stays unverified in the absence of DNA. Germline loops: CDR1 SGHRS, CDR2 YFSETQ. The CDR3 is 13 residues long. The CDR3 is CASAGQGGSEAFF.

J is TRBJ1-2 and V is TRBV12-3 or TRBV12-4; there is no DNA to check the TCRdb D call of TRBD1. CDR3 length: 13 amino acids. The CDR3: CASKTGVGYGYTF.

The chain employs TRBV2 and TRBJ2-3. CDR1 SNHLY and CDR2 FYNNEI come from the germline V gene. CDR3 size: 13 residues. Here the CDR3 reads CASSEGVGDTQYF.

The chain recombines TRBV20-1 with TRBJ2-1; TCRdb names TRBD2, which stays unverified in the absence of DNA. This CDR3 spans 18 amino acids. Germline V CDR1 and CDR2: DFQATT, SNEGSKA (reference sequence). The CDR3: CSARALSGPTSSYNEQFF.

This sequence joins TRBV19 and TRBJ2-1. The CDR3 totals 11 residues. Germline assignment: CDR1 LNHDA and CDR2 SQIVND (reference sequence). The CDR3 region is CASKKWDEQFF. The complete variable domain, with remaining parts taken from reference TRBV19 and TRBJ2-1, reads DGGITQSPKYLFRKEGQNVTLSCEQNLNHDAMYWYRQDPGQGLRLIYYSQIVNDFQKGDIAEGYSVSREKKESFPLTVTSAQKNPTAFYLCASKKWDEQFFGPGTRLTVL.

The chain employs TRBV6-5 and TRBJ2-6. Looked up from germline, CDR1 is MNHEY and CDR2 is SVGAGI. This CDR3 has 16 residues. CDR3 protein: CASSWAQGAGANVLTF.

The genes are TRBV15 and TRBJ2-3; TCRdb returns TRBD1, unconfirmable since there is no DNA. Germline CDR1 LNHNV, CDR2 YYDKDF (reference sequence). CDR3 length equals 13 residues. CDR3 sequence reads: CATSKQETDTQYF.

V gene TRBV12-3 or TRBV12-4 combines with J gene TRBJ2-7; the TCRdb call, TRBD2, lacks DNA for checking. The CDR3 runs 15 residues. CDR3 amino acids: CASRPTSGRSYEQYF.